This T cell receptor (beta chain) was identified in a study of blood T cells in healthy people across ages. Russia was home to the donors, healthy Caucasian individuals aged roughly 6 to 90. General study points: Versus aged donors, long-lived donors had higher diversity and more naive CD4+ cells.

This clonotype was found a few times. What it binds is unknown. A sample-barcoded 5' primer and a J-beta primer mix were used in a second PCR of about 7 to 12 cycles. TCRdb itself ran the 5' RACE reads through MiXCR, one entry per CDR3 protein. This table has some 1.4 million distinct CDR3 sequences, 42% appearing once. The CDR3 loop spans 17 amino acids. Germline loops: CDR1 ENHRY, CDR2 SYGVKD. V was cut by 4 bases and J by 0 bases, with 16 bases left in between. The chain is built from TRBV10-3 and TRBJ2-1; the D gene is possibly TRBD2 (6 bases). This clonotype originated in a woman younger than 35 in good health. The material sequenced was blood. The DNA for the CDR3 is TGTGCCATCAGTGCATTGGTGGGAGGCCGCTCCTACAATGAGCAGTTCTTC. Its protein product is CAISALVGGRSYNEQFF.